Sequencing of this T cell receptor (beta chain) was carried out in a study of cytomegalovirus exposure and HLA in healthy donors. The assay was immunoSEQ multiplex PCR, and TCRdb's table has in-frame clones only and misses some. This sample has some 270,000 clones, with 70% to 90% found just once. General study findings and limits: The investigators catalogued 164 TCR beta chains as cytomegalovirus-associated.

Comment on this clone: Its antigen is unidentified.

The CDR3 has 15 residues. Germline V gene sequence: CDR1 SEHNR, CDR2 FQNEAQ (reference sequence). Trimming took 5 bases from V and 4 from J; bases not matched to a gene: 6. This TCR was sampled from a woman in her late teens or twenties in good health and CMV-seronegative. The rearrangement uses TRBV7-9 and TRBJ1-4, with 8 bases that match TRBD1. The source material was PBMCs. The CDR3 sequence: CASSREGQVNEKLFF. The CDR3 coding sequence is TGTGCCAGCAGCCGCGAGGGACAGGTTAATGAAAAACTGTTTTTT.